Given below is one TCR beta chain in context. Its antigen is as yet unknown. The germline V gene has CDR1 ENHRY and CDR2 SYGVKD. There are 13 residues in the CDR3. The V gene lost 6 bases and the J gene lost 2 bases, with 10 bases spanning the gap. These data originate in a study of beta chain features in type 1 diabetes. Study-level information: Across all samples, about 110,000,000 sorted cells were examined.

Sequenced material consisted of expressed TCRB transcripts (all of the isolated RNA was reverse transcribed). Some clones are missing from TCRdb's copy, which holds only in-frame ones; the method was immunoSEQ multiplex PCR. The sample has around 600,000 clones, under 15% seen once. General study findings and limits: The VDJ junctions of type 1 diabetes patients carried fewer insertions and more deletions. Across all four CD4+ subsets, people with type 1 diabetes showed modestly shorter TCRB CDR3s.

The source material was naive CD4+ T cells from blood. This sequence originates from a man aged 25-45 years with type 1 diabetes. V and J are TRBV10-3 and TRBJ1-2, with D possibly matching TRBD1 (5 bases). The CDR3, as DNA: TGTGCCATCAGCGTGGACAAGAACTATGGCTACACCTTC. It encodes CAISVDKNYGYTF.